This T cell receptor beta chain stems from a study of CD8 T cells in Susac syndrome. RNA was extracted with the RNeasy kit, and a quantity of roughly 0.5 to 1 ug was reverse transcribed using random hexamers. TCRdb processed the immunoSEQ multiplex PCR reads anew with MiXCR; each CDR3 protein has one entry. This sample has under 200,000 distinct CDR3 sequences, with 85% to 95% found just once. V was shortened by 5 bases and J by 4 bases, with 15 bases between the two germline ends. CDR1 SGHNT and CDR2 YENEEA come from the germline V gene. The CDR3 length is 15 residues. Sequencing of TCR beta, carried out with a high-throughput approach, was applied to CD8+ and CD4+ T cells from the blood.

The sequenced sample consisted of CD4+ T cells from PBMCs. The TCR comes from a human donor with Susac syndrome. The chain recombines TRBV11-3 with TRBJ2-1, with a tentative D call TRBD1 (6 bases). The CDR3 DNA follows: TGTGCCAGCAGCCTAACTAGACAGGCATACAATGAGCAGTTCTTC. This encodes CASSLTRQAYNEQFF.